This T cell receptor beta chain comes out of a study of identical twins. Unique molecular identifiers were present on cDNA, and template switching added a universal primer site. TCRdb re-called the 5' RACE reads with MiXCR, one entry per CDR3 protein. Of 350,000 to 600,000 distinct CDR3 sequences listed, 13% to 15% are singletons. CDR1 is MDHEN, CDR2 SYDVKM, per germline. The CDR3 is made up of 14 amino acids. J lost 5 bases, V lost 5 bases, and 7 bases had no gene match. Study conclusions and caveats: Analyses of zero insertions could be partly confounded by invariant MAIT and iNKT cells. Conclusions leaned on cross-sectional statistical analysis and did not track the same donors over time.

Of note for this clonotype: Its target is unknown.

These data were likewise used in another study, on yellow fever vaccine responses in identical twins. That source reports: Twins' T cell vaccine responses reportedly looked partly convergent, partly personalized.

The chain links TRBV28 to TRBJ2-7; the match to TRBD1 covers 9 bases. The clonotype was recovered from a woman under 30 in good health. The specimen sequenced was CD4+ T cells sorted from blood. CDR3 protein: CASSTGQGSHEQYF. The CDR3 region has the DNA TGTGCCAGCAGTACCGGACAGGGGTCCCACGAGCAGTACTTC.